These T cell receptor beta chains were read from a single sample in a study of response to subunit inactivated influenza vaccine. TCRdb re-called the RT-PCR reads with MiXCR, one entry per CDR3 protein. The profile shows about 500,000 distinct CDR3 sequences, more than 15% of them singletons. The input for sequencing was CD4+ T cells sorted from PBMCs, taken 23 months after vaccination. Receptor source: a man aged 45 to 70 who received an inactivated influenza vaccine. CDR3s include the opening cysteine and the closing phenylalanine or tryptophan. A D gene is named only where the DNA matches it firmly. Not all rows give a size; the values are once, few, many and, for expanded clones, a class.

17 | TRBJ2-3 | . | TRBV10-3 | few | CATDPRQVGGAKHTQYF | TGTGCCACAGATCCCCGACAGGTTGGGGGTGCTAAACATACGCAGTATTTT
14 | TRBJ2-7 | TRBD1 | TRBV25-1 | . | CASGGQGKAYEQYF | TGTGCCAGCGGCGGACAGGGGAAGGCCTACGAGCAGTACTTC
16 | TRBJ2-1 | TRBD2 | TRBV15 | . | CATSTFTSGDYNEQFF | TGTGCCACCAGCACCTTCACTAGCGGGGACTACAATGAGCAGTTCTTC
14 | TRBJ1-2 | . | TRBV6-5 | . | CASSYVERNYGYTF | TGTGCCAGCAGTTACGTGGAAAGGAACTATGGCTACACCTTC
15 | TRBJ2-3 | . | TRBV7-3 | many | CASSLRGASTDTQYF | TGTGCCAGCAGCTTACGGGGGGCCAGCACAGATACGCAGTATTTT
14 | TRBJ2-1 | . | TRBV9 | few | CASSVAGHDGEQFF | TGTGCCAGCAGCGTAGCAGGGCACGATGGGGAGCAGTTCTTC
14 | TRBJ2-7 | . | TRBV5-1 | few | CASSLTDTSDEQYF | TGCGCCAGCAGCTTAACGGATACTTCGGACGAGCAGTACTTC
14 | TRBJ1-1 | . | TRBV5-1 | . | CASTKGDMNTEAFF | TGCGCCAGCACCAAAGGAGATATGAACACTGAAGCTTTCTTT
14 | TRBJ2-2 | TRBD1 | TRBV20-1 | . | CSAKAGGGAGELFF | TGCAGTGCGAAGGCAGGGGGCGGAGCCGGGGAGCTGTTTTTT
14 | TRBJ2-5 | . | TRBV6-5 | . | CASSYLSQEETQYF | TGTGCCAGCAGTTACCTCTCCCAAGAAGAGACCCAGTACTTC
12 | TRBJ2-1 | . | TRBV29-1 | many | CSGKRDPHEQFF | TGCAGCGGGAAACGGGATCCCCATGAGCAGTTCTTC
15 | TRBJ2-1 | . | TRBV7-8 | few | CASSLVGGTTNEQFF | TGTGCCAGCAGCTTAGTCGGTGGGACGACAAATGAGCAGTTCTTC
17 | TRBJ1-2 | . | TRBV6-5 | few | CASSYSIAGGSNYGYTF | TGTGCCAGCAGTTACTCTATTGCGGGGGGATCGAACTATGGCTACACCTTC
14 | TRBJ2-3 | . | TRBV5-1 | . | CASSPDQHTDTQYF | TGCGCCAGCAGCCCGGATCAGCACACAGATACGCAGTATTTT
13 | TRBJ2-4 | TRBD2 | TRBV20-1 | few | CSAKTGGENIQYF | TGCAGTGCTAAAACCGGGGGGGAAAACATTCAGTACTTC
14 | TRBJ2-2 | . | TRBV24-1 | . | CATSQPARTGELFF | TGTGCCACCAGTCAACCAGCTCGAACCGGGGAGCTGTTTTTT
16 | TRBJ2-2 | TRBD2 | TRBV6-1 | few | CASSTLAVLNPGELFF | TGTGCCAGCAGCACCCTAGCGGTTTTAAACCCCGGGGAGCTGTTTTTT
15 | TRBJ1-1 | TRBD1 | TRBV5-1 | few | CASIQAPGTGTEAFF | TGCGCCAGCATCCAAGCCCCGGGGACAGGGACTGAAGCTTTCTTT
15 | TRBJ2-7 | TRBD2 | TRBV6-5 | . | CASSYSLADTHEQYF | TGTGCCAGCAGTTACTCCCTAGCGGACACCCACGAGCAGTACTTC
14 | TRBJ2-7 | . | TRBV7-8 | . | CASSPRLISYEQYF | TGTGCCAGCAGCCCCCGGTTAATCTCCTACGAGCAGTACTTC
11 | TRBJ2-3 | TRBD1 | TRBV24-1 | . | CAVQRGQSKYF | TGTGCCGTCCAAAGGGGACAGAGCAAGTATTTT
12 | TRBJ2-5 | . | TRBV15 | . | CATSRDIETQYF | TGTGCCACCAGCAGAGATATAGAGACCCAGTACTTC
16 | TRBJ2-1 | TRBD2 | TRBV20-1 | few | CSPYEGSGNPYNEQFF | TGCAGCCCGTATGAGGGTAGCGGGAACCCTTACAATGAGCAGTTCTTC
16 | TRBJ2-3 | TRBD2 | TRBV20-1 | . | CSARDLLAGRSDTQYF | TGCAGTGCTAGAGATCTACTAGCGGGGAGATCAGATACGCAGTATTTT